Detailed here is one T cell receptor (beta chain). The data derive from a study of blood T cell repertoires in COVID-19. Across the whole study: The samples span acute and convalescent COVID-19 from the United States, Italy and Spain. Sample material is recorded as cDNA or gDNA derived from T cells, B-cell-depleted T cells, or PBMCs.

The CDR3 has 14 amino acids. Germline CDR1 DFQATT, CDR2 SNEGSKA (reference sequence). The ends were cut back, 3 bases at V and 10 bases at J, with 16 bases in the middle. Original handling: Researchers report that nucleated cell counts were estimated from reference gene primer amplification. Sequencing was performed with immunoSEQ multiplex PCR; in TCRdb, only in-frame clones are kept and a portion is missing. For V, J and clone size, that table is used; D and trimming come from the DNA. Here the sample spans 140,000 to 150,000 clones, roughly 86% being singletons. This chain connects TRBV20-1 to TRBJ1-6, with no clear D. This sequence originates from a human donor in a cohort sampled during active COVID-19. Sequencing input: peripheral blood. DNA of the CDR3: TGCAGTGCTAGTAATGCCCGGGTAGGCTCACCCCTCCACTTT. It is translated as CSASNARVGSPLHF.